This T cell receptor beta chain was sequenced in a study of blood T cell repertoires in COVID-19. Looking at the study overall: Specimens from acute and convalescent COVID-19 originated in the United States, Italy and Spain. Nucleic acid was either cDNA or gDNA, and it came from T cells, B-cell-depleted T cells, or PBMCs.

The germline CDR1 and CDR2 sequences are MNHEY and SMNVEV (reference sequence). This CDR3 has 15 residues. The germline V and J ends were trimmed by 5 bases and 1 base, with 12 bases remaining between them. As processed by the authors: It was from reference gene primer amplification that nucleated cell counts were estimated. TCRdb's table, derived via immunoSEQ multiplex PCR, lists solely in-frame clones and lacks some. That table gives V, J and clone size, and the DNA gave D and trimming. Of roughly 49,000 clones in the sample, roughly 84% were seen once. Sequenced: peripheral blood. The V call is TRBV27, the J call TRBJ1-5; the D is unclear. This clonotype was sampled from a man of 80 years or more with active COVID-19. The CDR3, as DNA: TGTGCCAGCAGTCGGGTAGGTTTGAGCAATCAGCCCCAGCATTTT. Its protein product is CASSRVGLSNQPQHF.